This T cell receptor beta chain appears in the sequencing data of a study of cytotoxic CD8 clonotypes in ibrutinib-treated CLL. Whole-study context: The response samples were taken once patients had been treated for a median of around twelve months, range 6 to 36. Mean per-sample yields comprised about 270,000 productive templates and roughly 86,000 productive rearrangements. Study results and caveats: Ibrutinib response saw clonality rise, and progression saw it return toward baseline. Contraction or stability on treatment was seen for public clonotypes, which were uncommon.

The CDR3 has 15 amino acids. V was trimmed by 0 bases and J by 8 bases, leaving 16 bases between them. The germline CDR1 and CDR2 sequences are PRHDT and FYEKMQ (reference sequence). A remark on this clone: Its antigen remains unidentified.

Profiled with immunoSEQ multiplex PCR; TCRdb holds only in-frame clones, not every one. The sample includes roughly 180,000 clones, around 72% of them seen just once. The TCR sequence derives from a human donor with chronic lymphocytic leukemia. The chain carries TRBV13 and TRBJ1-2; D unclear. The sequencing here drew on PBMCs, taken after 24 months of ibrutinib treatment. CDR3 DNA sequence: TGTGCCAGCAGCTTAGGCTTACAATCGGGTCGGGGCTACACCTTC. Encoded protein: CASSLGLQSGRGYTF. Supplemented by reference TRBV13 and TRBJ1-2, the full variable domain reads AAGVIQSPRHLIKEKRETATLKCYPIPRHDTVYWYQQGPGQDPQFLISFYEKMQSDKGSIPDRFSAQQFSDYHSELNMSSLELGDSALYFCASSLGLQSGRGYTFGSGTRLTVV.